This TCR beta chain came from a study of blood T cells in healthy people across ages. Whole-study results and caveats: CMV status of donors was unknown, possibly confounding expanded clonotype changes. Across samples, TCR beta diversity tracked strongly with naive T cell percentage.

Together with a sample-barcoded 5' primer, a J-beta primer mix was included in a second PCR lasting about 6 to 11 cycles. TCRdb processed the 5' RACE reads anew with MiXCR; each CDR3 protein has one entry. This repertoire shows over 950,000 distinct CDR3 sequences, approximately 38% found once; its top ten account for about an eighth. As to this clonotype: Its target is unknown.

From germline, CDR1 is SSHAT and CDR2 FNYEAQ (reference sequence). The CDR3 has 14 amino acids. Trimming removed 10 bases from V and 4 bases from J, with 16 bases in between. The receptor comes from a young man in good health. The sample taken for sequencing was blood. The rearrangement uses TRBV7-7 and TRBJ2-2; a possible D gene is TRBD1 (7 bases). CDR3 coding DNA: TGTGCCATAGCAGGGGGGCTGCGCACCGGGGAGCTGTTTTTT. It yields the protein CAIAGGLRTGELFF.